The 14 T cell receptor beta chains below were found in one sample sequenced in a study of blood T cell repertoires in COVID-19. Sequencing was performed with immunoSEQ multiplex PCR; in TCRdb, only in-frame clones are kept and a portion is missing. The sample lists tens of thousands of clones, around 82% occurring once. The sample comprised peripheral blood. The receptors shown here come from a man aged 45-65 years with active or convalescent COVID-19.

The V call is TRBV29-1, the J call TRBJ2-3, with TRBD2 matching over 9 bases. With 3 bases clipped from V and 2 bases from J, the junction kept 6 bases outside the gene matches. This CDR3 is built from 15 residues. Germline-derived CDR1 and CDR2 are SQVTM and ANQGSEA. The CDR3 region is CSVDGLAGLTDTQYF. Written as DNA, the CDR3 is TGCAGCGTTGACGGCCTAGCGGGGCTCACAGATACGCAGTATTTT.

The chain combines TRBV5-4 with TRBJ2-2, with D perhaps matching TRBD1 (6 bases). Trimming shortened V by 5 bases and J by 6 bases, and 14 bases separated the two germline ends. The CDR3 totals 14 residues. Germline CDR1 SGHNT, CDR2 YYREEE (reference sequence). The CDR3 region has the DNA TGTGCCAGCAGTTCGGACAGAGGCGCCGGGGAGCTGTTTTTT. Translation gives CASSSDRGAGELFF.

This chain links TRBV24-1 with TRBJ1-1; TRBD1 aligns across 8 bases. The junction had 8 bases not matched to a gene; V was cut back by 8 bases and J by 1 base. Germline CDR1 reads KGHDR; CDR2 reads SFDVKD. The CDR3 contains 15 residues. The CDR3: CATKASRGPNTEAFF. For the CDR3, the DNA is TGTGCCACCAAAGCTTCCAGGGGGCCGAACACTGAAGCTTTCTTT.

The chain carries TRBV24-1 and TRBJ2-1; tentatively, D is TRBD2 (6 bases). Deletions cut 0 bases from V and 0 bases from J, with 8 bases between. Germline V CDR1 and CDR2: KGHDR, SFDVKD. This CDR3 comprises 16 residues. The CDR3 DNA reads as TGTGCCACCAGTGATTTGAGACTAGACTCCTACAATGAGCAGTTCTTC. This translates into CATSDLRLDSYNEQFF.

The V gene is TRBV24-1, the J gene TRBJ2-1; 8 bases match TRBD1. The CDR3 contains 16 residues. Germline V gives CDR1 KGHDR, CDR2 SFDVKD. Trimming removed 3 bases from V and 5 bases from J; junction bases left unmatched: 8. The CDR3 DNA reads as TGTGCCACCAGTGATGAACAGGGGGAGGTTGACAATGAGCAGTTCTTC. It translates to CATSDEQGEVDNEQFF.

The genes are TRBV6-5 and TRBJ1-6; a weak D match, TRBD1 (5 bases). Germline V gene lookup returns CDR1 MNHEY and CDR2 SVGAGI. The CDR3 is 13 residues long. The ends were cut back, 2 bases at V and 14 bases at J, with 13 bases in the middle. The CDR3 protein is CASSYAPGGTLHF. CDR3 sequence (DNA): TGTGCCAGCAGTTACGCCCCGGGGGGGACCCTCCACTTT.

The V and J genes are TRBV5-4 and TRBJ2-7, with TRBD2 identical over 14 bases. Germline loops: CDR1 SGHNT, CDR2 YYREEE (reference sequence). V gave up 4 bases and J gave up 5 bases; unmatched junction bases: 5. The CDR3 is 15 amino acids. The CDR3 spells CASSRLAGGRDEQYF. The CDR3 bases are TGTGCCAGCAGCCGACTAGCGGGGGGGCGAGACGAGCAGTACTTC.

The rearrangement uses TRBV12-3 or TRBV12-4 and TRBJ2-1, with 8 nucleotides matching TRBD1. J lost 8 bases, V lost 8 bases, and 8 bases had no gene match. The CDR3 length is 13 residues. CDR3 region: CASSYRGFDEQFF. DNA for the CDR3: TGTGCCAGCTCTTACAGGGGGTTCGATGAGCAGTTCTTC.

The rearrangement joins TRBV25-1 to TRBJ2-5, with 8 nucleotides matching TRBD1. Trimming at V came to 0 bases and at J to 5 bases, leaving 5 bases not matched to a gene. From germline, CDR1 is MGHDK and CDR2 SYGVNS. This CDR3 comprises 15 residues. CDR3 sequence reads: CASSEYRGQWETQYF. The CDR3 nucleotides are TGTGCCAGCAGTGAATACAGGGGGCAGTGGGAGACCCAGTACTTC.

The chain links TRBV11-1 to TRBJ1-6; 8 nucleotides agree with TRBD1. The CDR3 loop spans 15 amino acids. V trimming: 5 bases; J trimming: 7 bases; junction bases outside the gene matches: 7. CDR1 is SGHAT and CDR2 is FQDESV in the germline V gene (reference sequence). Here the CDR3 reads CASSPRQGWNSPLHF. CDR3 bases: TGTGCCAGCAGCCCCCGACAGGGGTGGAATTCACCCCTCCACTTT.

CDR3 DNA sequence: TGTGCCAGCAGCCCAGGGGGGACTAGGCCCGGGGAGCTGTTTTTT. Residues: CASSPGGTRPGELFF. The chain carries TRBV9 and TRBJ2-2; tentative D call: TRBD2 (8 bases). This CDR3 has 15 residues. The V end was cut by 4 bases, the J end by 6 bases, with 16 bases between. CDR1 SGDLS and CDR2 YYNGEE come from the germline V gene.

The CDR3 DNA reads TGTGCCAGCAGTGACCAAGGACAGGGAAACACCGGGGAGCTGTTTTTT. Translating gives CASSDQGQGNTGELFF. The chain recombines TRBV25-1 with TRBJ2-2, with 8 bases aligning to TRBD1. The CDR3 runs 16 residues. CDR1 is MGHDK, CDR2 SYGVNS, per germline. V shed 3 bases and J 2 bases; nucleotides not matched to a gene: 5.

The chain combines TRBV6-1 with TRBJ1-2; D might be TRBD1 (6 bases). Per germline, CDR1 MNHNS and CDR2 SASEGT. Trimming removed 0 bases from V and 6 bases from J, with 11 bases in between. The CDR3 is 14 amino acids. The CDR3 DNA reads TGTGCCAGCAGTGAAGCGGGGGCAGGTAATGGCTACACCTTC. Translating gives CASSEAGAGNGYTF.

V is TRBV11-2 and J is TRBJ1-2, with D unclear. Germline CDR1 SGHAT, CDR2 FQNNGV. V was clipped by 4 bases and J by 7 bases, with 13 bases between them. This CDR3 has 13 residues. CDR3 nucleotides: TGTGCCAGCAGCTCAACGCCGGAGGGTGGCTACACCTTC. This codes for CASSSTPEGGYTF.